Sequencing of this T cell receptor (beta chain) was carried out in a study of identifying expanded T cells in peripheral blood. Collection occurred without any documented infections or immune events in donors. Study-level results: About 1.3 clones differed between technical replicates, versus around 15 and 18 over time. Variance in clone template counts between approximately two-week samples significantly increased with total template count across all healthy donors.

In regard to this clone: The antigen remains undetermined.

Only in-frame clones appear in the TCRdb table, and some are missing; sequencing was by immunoSEQ multiplex PCR. The sample lists some 120,000 clones; about 80% were seen once. The TCR sequence derives from a person between 18 and 69 years old in good health. Sequencing was done on a sample of blood.

CDR3 in amino acids: CASTRGFNTGELFF. The CDR3 coding sequence is TGTGCCAGTACTCGGGGGTTCAACACCGGGGAGCTGTTTTTT. The chain carries TRBV19 and TRBJ2-2; D may be TRBD2 (6 bases). Per germline, CDR1 LNHDA and CDR2 SQIVND (reference sequence). This CDR3 has 14 amino acids. Trimming stripped 7 bases from V and 2 bases from J, with 11 bases between.